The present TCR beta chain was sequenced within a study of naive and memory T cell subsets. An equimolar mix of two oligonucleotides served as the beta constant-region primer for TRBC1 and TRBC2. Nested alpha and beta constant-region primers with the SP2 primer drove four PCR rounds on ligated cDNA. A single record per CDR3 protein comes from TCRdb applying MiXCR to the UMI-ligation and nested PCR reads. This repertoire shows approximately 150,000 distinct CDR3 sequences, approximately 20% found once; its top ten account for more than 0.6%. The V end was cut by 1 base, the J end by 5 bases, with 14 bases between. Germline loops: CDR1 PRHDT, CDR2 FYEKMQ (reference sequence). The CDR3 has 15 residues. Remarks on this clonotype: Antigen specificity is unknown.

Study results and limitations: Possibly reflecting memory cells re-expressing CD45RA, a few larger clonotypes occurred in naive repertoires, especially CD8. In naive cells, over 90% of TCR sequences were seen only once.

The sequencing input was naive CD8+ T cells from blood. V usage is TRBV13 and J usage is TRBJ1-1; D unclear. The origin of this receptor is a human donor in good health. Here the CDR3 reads CASSLDLREGTEAFF. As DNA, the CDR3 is TGTGCCAGCAGCTTAGATTTGAGGGAAGGAACTGAAGCTTTCTTT. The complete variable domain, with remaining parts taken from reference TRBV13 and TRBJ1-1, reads AAGVIQSPRHLIKEKRETATLKCYPIPRHDTVYWYQQGPGQDPQFLISFYEKMQSDKGSIPDRFSAQQFSDYHSELNMSSLELGDSALYFCASSLDLREGTEAFFGQGTRLTVV.